The entry below gives a single TCR beta chain sequence along with its context. Its antigen is unidentified. The germline V gene encodes CDR1 MNHEY and CDR2 SVGAGI. Trimming pared 0 bases from V and 10 bases from J, leaving 19 bases between. The CDR3 covers 17 residues. From the reads, TCRdb called clonotypes with MiXCR, one entry per CDR3 protein. The sample lists about 310,000 distinct CDR3 sequences; 25% were seen once. The data were taken from a study of T cell repertoires in cytomegalovirus infection. Study information: Both a matching HLA type and CMV infection were indicated by public TCR beta signatures.

Study conclusions and caveats: CMV carriers having the relevant HLA were flagged by cumulative public TCR beta family frequency.

Sequenced here: cultured PBMCs, sampled from culture after CMV antigen stimulation. The V gene is TRBV6-5, the J gene TRBJ1-6; D perhaps matches TRBD1 (5 bases). This clonotype was obtained from a human donor in good health (CMV status not recorded). Some clones in this sample may be carry-over from other donors' samples. The CDR3 region is CASSYSSGSGVGSPLHF. CDR3 in DNA: TGTGCCAGCAGTTACTCGTCGGGCTCGGGGGTGGGCTCACCCCTCCACTTT.